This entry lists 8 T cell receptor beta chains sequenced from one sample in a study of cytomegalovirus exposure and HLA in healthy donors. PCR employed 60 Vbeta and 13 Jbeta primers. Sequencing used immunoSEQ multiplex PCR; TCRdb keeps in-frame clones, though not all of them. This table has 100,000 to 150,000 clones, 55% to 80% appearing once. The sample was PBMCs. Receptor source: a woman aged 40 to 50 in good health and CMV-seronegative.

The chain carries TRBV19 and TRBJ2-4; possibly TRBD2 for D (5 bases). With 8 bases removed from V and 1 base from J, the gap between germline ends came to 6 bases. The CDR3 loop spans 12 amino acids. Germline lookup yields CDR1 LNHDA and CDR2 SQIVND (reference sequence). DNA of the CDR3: TGTGCCAGTGGGGAGGCCAAAAACATTCAGTACTTC. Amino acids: CASGEAKNIQYF.

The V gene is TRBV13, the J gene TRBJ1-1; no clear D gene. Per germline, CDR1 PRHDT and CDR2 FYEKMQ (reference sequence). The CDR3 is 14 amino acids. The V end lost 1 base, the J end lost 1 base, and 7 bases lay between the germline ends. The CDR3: CASSLDAGNTEAFF. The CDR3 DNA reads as TGTGCCAGCAGCTTAGATGCAGGGAACACTGAAGCTTTCTTT. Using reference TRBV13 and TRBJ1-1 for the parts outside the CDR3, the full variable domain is AAGVIQSPRHLIKEKRETATLKCYPIPRHDTVYWYQQGPGQDPQFLISFYEKMQSDKGSIPDRFSAQQFSDYHSELNMSSLELGDSALYFCASSLDAGNTEAFFGQGTRLTVV.

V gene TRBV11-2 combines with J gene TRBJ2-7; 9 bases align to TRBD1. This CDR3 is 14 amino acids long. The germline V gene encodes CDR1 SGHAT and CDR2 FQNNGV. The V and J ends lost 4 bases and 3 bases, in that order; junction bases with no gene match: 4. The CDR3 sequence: CASSSMTGGYEQYF. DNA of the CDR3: TGTGCCAGCAGCTCAATGACAGGGGGCTACGAGCAGTACTTC.

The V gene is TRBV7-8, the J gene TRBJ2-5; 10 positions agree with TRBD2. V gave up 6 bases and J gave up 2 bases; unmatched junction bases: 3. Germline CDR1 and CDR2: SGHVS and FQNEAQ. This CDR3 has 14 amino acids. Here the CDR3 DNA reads TGTGCCAGCAGACTAGCGGGGCTACAAGAGACCCAGTACTTC. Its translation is CASRLAGLQETQYF.

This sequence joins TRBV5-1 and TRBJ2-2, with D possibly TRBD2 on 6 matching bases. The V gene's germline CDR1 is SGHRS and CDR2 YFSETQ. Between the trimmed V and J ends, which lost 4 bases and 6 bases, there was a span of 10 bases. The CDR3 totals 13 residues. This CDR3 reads CASSIGSAGELFF. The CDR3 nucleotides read TGCGCCAGCAGCATCGGGAGCGCCGGGGAGCTGTTTTTT.

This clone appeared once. In DNA form, the CDR3 reads TGCGCCAGCAGCCAAGATCGGGATTTCCTTTACATGAACACTGAAGCTTTCTTT. It yields the protein CASSQDRDFLYMNTEAFF. The chain recombines TRBV4-3 with TRBJ1-1; D unresolved. The V gene's germline CDR1 is LGHNA and CDR2 YSLEER. This CDR3 is built from 18 residues. V was trimmed by 0 bases and J by 0 bases, leaving 17 bases between them.

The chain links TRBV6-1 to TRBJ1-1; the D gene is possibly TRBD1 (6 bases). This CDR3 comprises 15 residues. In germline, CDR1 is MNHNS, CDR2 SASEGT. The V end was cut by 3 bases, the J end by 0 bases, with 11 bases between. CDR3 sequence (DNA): TGTGCCAGCAGTGAGTCACAGGGCCTGAACACTGAAGCTTTCTTT. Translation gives CASSESQGLNTEAFF.

The CDR3: CASRQGDYGYTF. CDR3 nucleotides: TGTGCCAGCAGACAGGGGGACTATGGCTACACCTTC. The chain joins TRBV27 to TRBJ1-2, with 8 bases identical to TRBD1. Trimming cost V 6 bases and J 3 bases; bases outside gene matches: 0. The CDR3 consists of 12 residues. The germline gives CDR1 MNHEY, CDR2 SMNVEV (reference sequence).